This T cell receptor (beta chain) derives from a study of vaccination effects on CD4 cells after COVID-19. Turning to the study itself: Around 2.2 million PBMC per well received about 10 IU/ml IL-2 and around 9.8 ug/ml peptides in culture.

Details on this clone: The antigen is undetermined.

The culture ran for approximately 10 days, and then CD4+ T cells were isolated. This table comes from immunoSEQ multiplex PCR, and its TCRdb copy is limited to in-frame clones, with some not included. The sample contains around 26,000 clones, over 65% of which appear only once. The specimen was CD4+ T cells from PBMCs cultured without peptide, collected before COVID-19 vaccination. The sequence was obtained from a human donor who received a COVID-19 vaccine.

CDR3 sequence reads: CASSQLGTGFHEQYF. The CDR3 DNA reads as TGTGCCAGCAGCCAACTCGGGACAGGGTTCCACGAGCAGTACTTC. The chain uses TRBV5-8 and TRBJ2-7; 9 bases line up with TRBD1. The V gene end was trimmed by 4 bases and the J gene end by 5 bases; junction bases not matched to a gene: 10. The CDR3 length is 15 residues. Per the germline V gene, CDR1 is SGHTS and CDR2 is YDEGEE.